The sequence of this T cell receptor (beta chain) was determined in a study of cytomegalovirus exposure and HLA in healthy donors. About the research overall: Across a few hundred genotyped donors, about 86% landed in the Caucasian-associated ancestry cluster.

Primers: 60 Vbeta forward and 13 Jbeta reverse. Libraries were prepared by immunoSEQ multiplex PCR; TCRdb keeps only in-frame clonotypes and omits some of them. Across some 26,000 clones, the top ten clones capture 15% to 20% of the sample. Each donor was healthy, and each was a bone marrow donor. This CDR3 region has 14 residues. Germline V gene lookup returns CDR1 MRHNA and CDR2 SNTAGT. Trimming at V came to 3 bases and at J to 4 bases, leaving 3 bases not matched to a gene. The genes are TRBV6-4 and TRBJ2-3; 8 bases match TRBD2. The clonotype was recovered from a male donor in good health and CMV-seropositive. The specimen was PBMCs. The CDR3 DNA reads TGTGCCAGCAGTGAACGGGAGGGTGCAGATACGCAGTATTTT. It specifies CASSEREGADTQYF.